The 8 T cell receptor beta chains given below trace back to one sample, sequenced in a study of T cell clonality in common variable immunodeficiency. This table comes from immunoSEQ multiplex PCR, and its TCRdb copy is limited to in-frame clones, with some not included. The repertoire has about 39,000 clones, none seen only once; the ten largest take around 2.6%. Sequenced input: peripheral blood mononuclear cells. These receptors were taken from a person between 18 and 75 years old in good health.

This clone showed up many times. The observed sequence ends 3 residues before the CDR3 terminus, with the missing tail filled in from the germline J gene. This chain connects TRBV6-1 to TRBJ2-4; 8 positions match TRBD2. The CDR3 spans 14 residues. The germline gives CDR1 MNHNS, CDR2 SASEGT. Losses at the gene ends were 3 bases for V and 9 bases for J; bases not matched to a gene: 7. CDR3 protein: CASSDGGGRGIQYF. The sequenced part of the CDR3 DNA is TGTGCCAGCAGTGACGGGGGGGGAAGAGGCATT.

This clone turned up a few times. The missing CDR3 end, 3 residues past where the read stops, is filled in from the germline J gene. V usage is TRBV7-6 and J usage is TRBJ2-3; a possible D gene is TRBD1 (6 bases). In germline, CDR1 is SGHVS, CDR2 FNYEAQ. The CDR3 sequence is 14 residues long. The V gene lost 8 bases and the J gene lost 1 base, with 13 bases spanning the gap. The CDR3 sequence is CASAPRQGTDTQYF. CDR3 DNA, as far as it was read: TGTGCCAGCGCCCCAAGACAGGGCACAGATACG.

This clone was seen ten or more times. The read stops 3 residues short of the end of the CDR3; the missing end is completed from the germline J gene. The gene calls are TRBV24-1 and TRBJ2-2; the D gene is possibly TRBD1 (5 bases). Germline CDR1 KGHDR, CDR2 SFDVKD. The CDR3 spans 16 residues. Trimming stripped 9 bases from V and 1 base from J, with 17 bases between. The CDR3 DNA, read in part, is TGTGCCACCTCTGGGGCGGACGGAATGAACACCGGGGAG. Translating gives CATSGADGMNTGE. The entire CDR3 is CATSGADGMNTGELFF.

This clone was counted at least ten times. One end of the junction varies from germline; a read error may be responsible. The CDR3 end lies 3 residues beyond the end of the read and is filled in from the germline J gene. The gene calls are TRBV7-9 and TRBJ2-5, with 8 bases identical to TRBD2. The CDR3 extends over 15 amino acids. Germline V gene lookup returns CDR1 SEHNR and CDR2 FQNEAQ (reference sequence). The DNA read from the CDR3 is TGTGCCAGCAGCCCTGTAGCGGGAAACCAAGGGACC. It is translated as CASSPVAGNQGT. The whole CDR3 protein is CASSPVAGNQGTQYF.

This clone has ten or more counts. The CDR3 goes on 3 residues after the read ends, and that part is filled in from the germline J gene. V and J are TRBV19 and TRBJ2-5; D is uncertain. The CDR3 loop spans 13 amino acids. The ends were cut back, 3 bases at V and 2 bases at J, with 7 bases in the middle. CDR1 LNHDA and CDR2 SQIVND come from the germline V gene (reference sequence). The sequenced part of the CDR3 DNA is TGTGCCAGTAGTATGTTACAGCAAGAGACC. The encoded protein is CASSMLQQET. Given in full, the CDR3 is CASSMLQQETQYF.

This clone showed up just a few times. The CDR3: CASSPPLAQRESLGETQYF. Partial CDR3 DNA: TGTGCCAGCTCACCCCCGCTCGCGCAGCGGGAGAGTTTGGGGGAGACG. The chain is built from TRBV18 and TRBJ2-3, with 8 nucleotides matching TRBD2. The read terminates 3 residues ahead of where the CDR3 ends, so the germline J gene completes it. The CDR3 spans 19 residues. Germline V gene sequence: CDR1 KGHSH, CDR2 LQKENI.

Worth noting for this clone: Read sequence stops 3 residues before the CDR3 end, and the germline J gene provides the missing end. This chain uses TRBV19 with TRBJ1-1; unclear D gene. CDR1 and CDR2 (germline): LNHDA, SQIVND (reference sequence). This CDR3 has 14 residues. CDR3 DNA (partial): TGTGCCAGTAGCCGGCTAGCGGCCACCTACGAG. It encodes CASSRLAATYE. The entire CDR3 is CASSRLAATYEAFF.

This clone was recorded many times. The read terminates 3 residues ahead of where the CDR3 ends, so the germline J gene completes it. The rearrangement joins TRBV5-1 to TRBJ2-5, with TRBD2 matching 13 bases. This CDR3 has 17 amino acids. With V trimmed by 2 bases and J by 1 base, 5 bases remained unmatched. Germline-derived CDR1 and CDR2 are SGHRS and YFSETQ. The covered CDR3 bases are TGCGCCAGCAGCTTAGGACTAGCGGGAGTAGGCCAAGAGACC. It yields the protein CASSLGLAGVGQET. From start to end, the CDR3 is CASSLGLAGVGQETQYF.